This record concerns one TCR beta chain sequence. This sample was taken from a study of control samples from healthy donors and cancer patients. Repertoires were generated with immunoSEQ multiplex PCR, while TCRdb's copy carries only in-frame clones and drops some. This table holds 85,000 to 100,000 clones, more than 85% found once. Germline CDR1 is SGHTA and CDR2 is FQGNSA. With 4 bases clipped from V and 6 bases from J, the junction kept 7 bases outside the gene matches. The CDR3 length is 14 residues. Source material: blood. The receptor was isolated from a man aged 18-30 years in good health. V gene TRBV7-2 combines with J gene TRBJ1-2; 8 nucleotides align to TRBD1. The CDR3 nucleotides read TGTGCCAGCAGCTCCTCAGGGGGCGCCGATGGCTACACCTTC. Translated: CASSSSGGADGYTF.